Presented here are 28 T cell receptor beta chains from one specimen sequenced in a study of human thymus T cells (dated by TCRdb to about 2020). Libraries were built with the immunoSEQ multiplex PCR assay. TCRdb provides this immuneACCESS table in a form limited to in-frame rearrangements. Some clones are lacking; in checked studies, under half of them reflect an unresolved V gene, and why the rest are absent is not known. The sample table contains tens of thousands of clones; only one count was recorded for approximately 95% of them. The ten largest clones add up to approximately 0.16% of the sample. Sample: blood. The receptors come from a girl under two years old with a congenital heart defect but otherwise immunologically healthy.

The V and J genes are TRBV9 and TRBJ2-1; 7 bases fit TRBD2. Losses at the gene ends were 4 bases for V and 2 bases for J; bases not matched to a gene: 6. CDR1 and CDR2 (germline): SGDLS, YYNGEE. CDR3 length: 15 amino acids. In nucleotides, the CDR3 is TGTGCCAGCAGCCCACTGGCGGGAGCCTACAATGAGCAGTTCTTC. Its translation is CASSPLAGAYNEQFF.

The chain combines TRBV5-6 with TRBJ2-5; no clear D. The CDR3 has 15 amino acids. V lost 4 bases and J 6 bases, leaving 19 bases between the germline ends. CDR1 and CDR2 (germline): SGHDT, YYEEEE. This CDR3 reads CASSADLSEVKTQYF. CDR3 sequence (DNA): TGTGCCAGCAGCGCCGATCTCAGCGAAGTAAAGACCCAGTACTTC.

V and J are TRBV11-3 and TRBJ2-1; D is possibly TRBD2 (6 bases). The germline V and J ends were trimmed by 5 bases and 7 bases, with 18 bases remaining between them. In germline, CDR1 is SGHNT, CDR2 YENEEA. This CDR3 spans 15 amino acids. CDR3 DNA: TGTGCCAGCAGCAGGCGGGGCTCCGACGGTAATGAGCAGTTCTTC. Protein: CASSRRGSDGNEQFF.

V and J are TRBV7-9 and TRBJ2-7; no reliable D call. Germline V gene data show CDR1 as SEHNR and CDR2 as FQNEAQ (reference sequence). Trimming left V 4 bases short and J 2 bases short, with 12 bases between. This CDR3 contains 14 residues. CDR3 sequence (DNA): TGTGCCAGCAGCTCCCAGTACTCAACCTACGAGCAGTACTTC. Its protein is CASSSQYSTYEQYF.

CDR3 bases: TGTGCCAGCAGTATCCGGGGGCCGAACGAAAAACTGTTTTTT. Translating gives CASSIRGPNEKLFF. The V gene is TRBV27, the J gene TRBJ1-4, with a tentative D call TRBD1 (6 bases). Germline CDR1 is MNHEY and CDR2 is SMNVEV (reference sequence). The CDR3 covers 14 residues. The V gene lost 5 bases and the J gene lost 8 bases, with 15 bases spanning the gap.

The V and J genes are TRBV27 and TRBJ2-5, with D possibly being TRBD1 (5 bases). V was trimmed by 6 bases and J by 4 bases, leaving 15 bases between them. Germline loops: CDR1 MNHEY, CDR2 SMNVEV (reference sequence). This CDR3 has 14 amino acids. CDR3 protein: CASSPRVIGETQYF. The CDR3 nucleotides read TGTGCCAGCAGCCCCAGGGTAATAGGAGAGACCCAGTACTTC.

The V call is TRBV27, the J call TRBJ1-2; 11 bases match TRBD1. The CDR3 is 16 residues long. Germline CDR1 and CDR2: MNHEY and SMNVEV (reference sequence). J was trimmed by 7 bases and V by 2 bases; bases with no gene match: 9. CDR3 protein: CASSLIGQGAKSGYTF. In DNA, the CDR3 is TGTGCCAGCAGTTTAATAGGACAGGGGGCTAAGAGTGGCTACACCTTC.

This chain joins TRBV2 and TRBJ2-1, with 12 bases that match TRBD2. The junction had 3 bases not matched to a gene; V was cut back by 4 bases and J by 2 bases. Germline CDR1 is SNHLY and CDR2 is FYNNEI. The CDR3 runs 16 residues. As DNA, the CDR3 is TGTGCCAGCAGTGTTTGGACTAGCGGGGCCTACAATGAGCAGTTCTTC. It specifies CASSVWTSGAYNEQFF. The full variable domain, its missing parts supplied by reference TRBV2 and TRBJ2-1, is EPEVTQTPSHQVTQMGQEVILRCVPISNHLYFYWYRQILGQKVEFLVSFYNNEISEKSEIFDDQFSVERPDGSNFTLKIRSTKLEDSAMYFCASSVWTSGAYNEQFFGPGTRLTVL.

The chain carries TRBV18 and TRBJ2-2; D is undetermined. V was trimmed by 6 bases and J by 1 base, leaving 6 bases between them. There are 13 residues in the CDR3. Germline CDR1 and CDR2: KGHSH and LQKENI. The CDR3 protein is CASSGGNTGELFF. The CDR3 DNA is TGTGCCAGCTCCGGCGGGAACACCGGGGAGCTGTTTTTT.

This clone was seen just once. V gene TRBV11-2 combines with J gene TRBJ2-7, with D perhaps being TRBD1 or TRBD2 (6 bases each). V was trimmed by 5 bases and J by 1 base, leaving 21 bases between them. Per germline, CDR1 SGHAT and CDR2 FQNNGV. The CDR3 extends over 17 amino acids. The CDR3 nucleotides are TGTGCCAGCAGCCCAAGGGGGGCGGGGAGGTGGTCCTACGAGCAGTACTTC. It encodes CASSPRGAGRWSYEQYF.

The chain couples TRBV2 to TRBJ1-5; D uncertain. The length of the CDR3 is 14 residues. The germline V gene has CDR1 SNHLY and CDR2 FYNNEI. V was clipped by 5 bases and J by 0 bases, with 8 bases between them. Here the CDR3 DNA reads TGTGCCAGCAGTCAGGAGTATAGCAATCAGCCCCAGCATTTT. It is translated as CASSQEYSNQPQHF.

The V gene is TRBV9, the J gene TRBJ2-1; D is ambiguous. The germline CDR1 and CDR2 sequences are SGDLS and YYNGEE. The ends were cut back, 3 bases at V and 0 bases at J, with 7 bases in the middle. This CDR3 has 14 residues. CDR3 in amino acids: CASSAPASYNEQFF. The CDR3 nucleotides are TGTGCCAGCAGCGCCCCGGCCTCCTACAATGAGCAGTTCTTC.

This chain links TRBV5-1 with TRBJ2-7; D perhaps matches TRBD1 (5 bases). The V end lost 6 bases, the J end lost 5 bases, and 18 bases lay between the germline ends. CDR3 size: 14 residues. Germline V gene sequence: CDR1 SGHRS, CDR2 YFSETQ. DNA of the CDR3: TGCGCCAGCACCCCCCCAGGGTGGAAGAACGAGCAGTACTTC. Translating gives CASTPPGWKNEQYF.

The V and J genes are TRBV29-1 and TRBJ2-5; the match to TRBD2 covers 9 bases. The V gene end was trimmed by 3 bases and the J gene end by 4 bases; junction bases not matched to a gene: 6. Germline values: CDR1 SQVTM, CDR2 ANQGSEA. The CDR3 has 14 residues. In nucleotides, the CDR3 is TGCAGCGTTGATGCGGGAGGGTACGGAGAGACCCAGTACTTC. Amino acid sequence: CSVDAGGYGETQYF.

The CDR3 sequence: CASSVGADQSSYEQYF. CDR3 bases: TGTGCCAGCAGCGTAGGAGCGGACCAGAGCTCCTACGAGCAGTACTTC. This chain joins TRBV9 and TRBJ2-7; D is perhaps TRBD2 (5 bases). Per germline, CDR1 SGDLS and CDR2 YYNGEE. V lost 0 bases and J 0 bases, leaving 13 bases between the germline ends. This CDR3 comprises 16 residues.

This chain links TRBV4-1 with TRBJ1-2; D may be TRBD1 (6 bases). Germline-derived CDR1 and CDR2 are MGHRA and YSYEKL. V lost 2 bases, J lost 8 bases, and 15 bases lay in between. CDR3 size: 14 residues. The CDR3 is CASSQPYRDGGYTF. The DNA of the CDR3 is TGCGCCAGCAGCCAACCCTACAGGGATGGGGGCTACACCTTC.

This rearrangement joins TRBV2 to TRBJ2-7; possibly TRBD1 for D (6 bases). Between the trimmed V and J ends, which lost 9 bases and 2 bases, there was a span of 11 bases. This CDR3 region has 12 residues. Germline V gene data show CDR1 as SNHLY and CDR2 as FYNNEI. CDR3 nucleotides: TGTGCCAGTCGACAGGACCCCTACGAGCAGTACTTC. It translates to CASRQDPYEQYF.

The V and J genes are TRBV28 and TRBJ2-7; D is perhaps TRBD1 (5 bases). This CDR3 has 15 residues. V lost 8 bases and J lost 3, with 20 bases in between. Germline lookup yields CDR1 MDHEN and CDR2 SYDVKM. The CDR3 sequence: CASSKDRIGFYEQYF. DNA of the CDR3: TGTGCCAGCTCCAAAGACAGAATTGGATTCTACGAGCAGTACTTC.

This clone appeared a single time. V gene TRBV6-6 combines with J gene TRBJ1-1, with D possibly being TRBD1 (6 bases). The germline CDR1 and CDR2 sequences are MNHNY and SVGAGI (reference sequence). V dropped 2 bases and J dropped 1 base, with 8 bases sitting between them. CDR3 length: 14 amino acids. This chain's CDR3 is CASSYRGENTEAFF. CDR3 coding DNA: TGTGCCAGCAGTTACAGGGGGGAGAACACTGAAGCTTTCTTT.

This chain uses TRBV29-1 with TRBJ1-2; TRBD1 agrees at 8 bases. The germline CDR1 and CDR2 sequences are SQVTM and ANQGSEA. The CDR3 loop spans 14 amino acids. With V trimmed by 6 bases and J by 3 bases, 9 bases remained unmatched. The CDR3 is CSVGDRGEDYGYTF. CDR3 in DNA: TGCAGCGTGGGAGACAGGGGAGAGGACTATGGCTACACCTTC.

The chain recombines TRBV7-2 with TRBJ1-2, with 8 bases identical to TRBD1. Per the germline V gene, CDR1 is SGHTA and CDR2 is FQGNSA. V shed 5 bases, J shed 7 bases, and the junction held 6 bases outside the gene matches. The CDR3 runs to 13 residues. The CDR3 sequence is CASSRGQGGGYTF. DNA for the CDR3: TGTGCCAGCAGCCGCGGACAGGGAGGTGGCTACACCTTC.

This clone was counted between two and nine times. This chain uses TRBV10-2 with TRBJ1-1, with TRBD1 as a possible D gene (5 bases). Germline V gene lookup returns CDR1 WSHSY and CDR2 SAAADI. The CDR3 spans 13 residues. Between the trimmed V and J ends, which lost 7 bases and 1 base, there was a span of 10 bases. The CDR3 bases are TGCGCCAGCACAGGGAGGGCGAACACTGAAGCTTTCTTT. Its translation is CASTGRANTEAFF.

V usage is TRBV9 and J usage is TRBJ1-1, with D tentatively TRBD1 (5 bases). Germline CDR1 is SGDLS and CDR2 is YYNGEE. Between the trimmed V and J ends, which lost 0 bases and 3 bases, there was a span of 9 bases. The CDR3 is 14 residues long. The CDR3: CASSVVGADTEAFF. Written as DNA, the CDR3 is TGTGCCAGCAGCGTAGTAGGGGCGGACACTGAAGCTTTCTTT.

The table lists this clone with a few counts. V and J are TRBV19 and TRBJ1-2, with a tentative D call TRBD1 (5 bases). From germline, CDR1 is LNHDA and CDR2 SQIVND (reference sequence). The germline V and J ends were trimmed by 5 bases and 3 bases, with 10 bases remaining between them. The CDR3 is made up of 13 amino acids. CDR3 bases: TGTGCCAGTAGTTCCGGGACCTACTATGGCTACACCTTC. As protein: CASSSGTYYGYTF.

The chain employs TRBV11-2 and TRBJ1-1; D may be TRBD1 (5 bases). In germline, CDR1 is SGHAT, CDR2 FQNNGV. The CDR3 is 13 amino acids. V was trimmed by 1 base and J by 7 bases, leaving 10 bases between them. CDR3 nucleotides: TGTGCCAGCAGCTTAGGGGGGACGTTTGAAGCTTTCTTT. This gives the protein CASSLGGTFEAFF. The full variable domain, rest sourced from reference TRBV11-2 and TRBJ1-1, is EAGVAQSPRYKIIEKRQSVAFWCNPISGHATLYWYQQILGQGPKLLIQFQNNGVVDDSQLPKDRFSAERLKGVDSTLKIQPAKLEDSAVYLCASSLGGTFEAFFGQGTRLTVV.

The chain joins TRBV5-4 to TRBJ1-1; D is perhaps TRBD1 (6 bases). The CDR3 contains 13 residues. The V end was cut by 1 base, the J end by 11 bases, with 15 bases between. Germline values: CDR1 SGHNT, CDR2 YYREEE (reference sequence). CDR3 in amino acids: CASSLTKDRWAFF. CDR3 DNA sequence: TGTGCCAGCAGCTTGACCAAAGACAGGTGGGCTTTCTTT. The full variable domain, rest sourced from reference TRBV5-4 and TRBJ1-1, is ETGVTQSPTHLIKTRGQQVTLRCSSQSGHNTVSWYQQALGQGPQFIFQYYREEENGRGNFPPRFSGLQFPNYSSELNVNALELDDSALYLCASSLTKDRWAFFGQGTRLTVV.

J is TRBJ2-2 and V is TRBV12-5, with D maybe TRBD1 (5 bases). The germline V gene encodes CDR1 LGHNT and CDR2 FRNRAP. V dropped 6 bases and J dropped 13 bases, with 15 bases sitting between them. CDR3 length equals 12 residues. For the CDR3, the DNA is TGTGCTAGTGGCCATGGCCAGGGTGTGCTGTTTTTT. Its translation: CASGHGQGVLFF.

The chain uses TRBV18 and TRBJ2-1; 9 bases align to TRBD2. Germline CDR1 is KGHSH and CDR2 is LQKENI. V lost 3 bases to trimming and J lost 2 bases; unmatched junction nucleotides: 5. There are 16 residues in the CDR3. The CDR3 region is CASSPVAGVTYNEQFF. In DNA, the CDR3 is TGTGCCAGCTCACCCGTAGCGGGAGTCACCTACAATGAGCAGTTCTTC.